These 26 T cell receptor beta chains were all obtained from the same sample, sequenced in a study of monozygotic twins with inflammatory bowel disease. One entry per CDR3 protein, without DNA, is what TCRdb gives after re-calling the 5' RACE reads. The sample yields about 160,000 distinct CDR3 sequences, of which the top ten take up approximately 3%. The sample consisted of blood. These receptors all stem from a human donor with ulcerative colitis or Crohn's disease, or a healthy co-twin of an affected twin (not recorded which).

This CDR3 reads CATSDLGSLNEQFF. V is TRBV24-1 and J is TRBJ2-1. CDR3 length equals 14 residues. Looked up from germline, CDR1 is KGHDR and CDR2 is SFDVKD.

This chain connects TRBV6-2 or TRBV6-3 to TRBJ2-3; TCRdb picks TRBD2, but there is no DNA to check that call. CDR3 size: 18 residues. Germline V gene lookup returns CDR1 MNHEY and CDR2 SVGEGT. The CDR3 region is CASSLTTLLPFFTDTQYF.

The chain has TRBV12-3 or TRBV12-4 and TRBJ2-1; lacking DNA, the TRBD1 call made by TCRdb goes unchecked. This CDR3 spans 16 amino acids. CDR3 residues: CASSRSTGEASNEQFF.

The chain links TRBV6-5 to TRBJ1-2; lacking DNA, the TRBD1 call made by TCRdb goes unchecked. Germline assignment: CDR1 MNHEY and CDR2 SVGAGI. The CDR3 extends over 14 amino acids. CDR3 region: CASSYAGTGDGYTF.

The chain has TRBV28 and TRBJ2-1; the TCRdb call, TRBD1, lacks DNA for checking. Germline CDR1 reads MDHEN; CDR2 reads SYDVKM. This CDR3 region has 12 residues. CDR3 in amino acids: CASSPERNEQFF.

The chain links TRBV11-3 to TRBJ2-6. Germline V gene lookup returns CDR1 SGHNT and CDR2 YENEEA. This CDR3 spans 14 amino acids. CDR3 loop: CATTRLSGANVLTF.

V usage is TRBV28 and J usage is TRBJ2-1; the TCRdb call, TRBD2, lacks DNA for checking. The CDR3 covers 16 residues. Per germline, CDR1 MDHEN and CDR2 SYDVKM. CDR3 sequence reads: CASSLTGLRAYNEQFF.

This chain uses TRBV2 with TRBJ2-7; absent DNA, TCRdb's TRBD1 call cannot be checked. Per germline, CDR1 SNHLY and CDR2 FYNNEI. There are 15 residues in the CDR3. The CDR3 is CASRKDRKAYYEQYF.

J is TRBJ2-1 and V is TRBV28; the TCRdb D gene call, TRBD2, has no DNA to confirm it. Germline CDR1 and CDR2: MDHEN and SYDVKM. This CDR3 region has 15 residues. CDR3 amino acids: CATSIQLKKYNEQFF.

J is TRBJ2-3 and V is TRBV4-3; the TCRdb D gene call, TRBD1, has no DNA to confirm it. The CDR3 runs to 15 residues. Germline CDR1 is LGHNA and CDR2 is YSLEER. The CDR3 is CASSPPGPNTDTQYF.

The V gene is TRBV5-1, the J gene TRBJ1-5; the TRBD1 assignment by TCRdb is unverifiable without DNA. Germline V gene lookup returns CDR1 SGHRS and CDR2 YFSETQ. This CDR3 has 15 amino acids. CDR3 loop: CASSATGAYNQPQHF.

The chain has TRBV10-3 and TRBJ1-5. The CDR3 covers 16 residues. Germline CDR1 is ENHRY and CDR2 is SYGVKD. The CDR3 reads CAISESKTYSNQPQHF.

The chain couples TRBV5-1 to TRBJ2-7; TCRdb gives TRBD2 as the D gene, but with no DNA this cannot be confirmed. The germline V gene encodes CDR1 SGHRS and CDR2 YFSETQ. The CDR3 consists of 15 residues. The CDR3 spells CASSPDGAGRYEQYF.

This chain connects TRBV10-3 to TRBJ2-1; TCRdb calls TRBD1, which cannot be checked without DNA. This CDR3 comprises 14 residues. Germline V gives CDR1 ENHRY, CDR2 SYGVKD. The CDR3 sequence is CAIRSDRGGDEQFF.

This rearrangement joins TRBV29-1 to TRBJ1-5; TCRdb selects TRBD1, and the lack of DNA leaves this call unchecked. From germline, CDR1 is SQVTM and CDR2 ANQGSEA. The CDR3 contains 17 residues. The CDR3 sequence: CSVPFRDRGHWDQPQHF.

This rearrangement joins TRBV7-9 to TRBJ2-7; absent DNA, TCRdb's TRBD2 call cannot be checked. From germline, CDR1 is SEHNR and CDR2 FQNEAQ (reference sequence). The length of the CDR3 is 14 residues. The CDR3 protein is CASSLIGLNYEQYF.

The gene calls are TRBV7-2 and TRBJ2-2. The CDR3 has 14 amino acids. Germline CDR1 and CDR2: SGHTA and FQGNSA. This CDR3 reads CASSLALSSGELFF. The variable domain in full, with the rest retrieved from reference TRBV7-2 and TRBJ2-2, is GAGVSQSPSNKVTEKGKDVELRCDPISGHTALYWYRQSLGQGLEFLIYFQGNSAPDKSGLPSDRFSAERTGGSVSTLTIQRTQQEDSAVYLCASSLALSSGELFFGEGSRLTVL.

The rearrangement links TRBV19 to TRBJ2-3; with no DNA, the TCRdb D assignment of TRBD1 cannot be verified. The CDR3 length is 17 residues. Germline lookup yields CDR1 LNHDA and CDR2 SQIVND (reference sequence). CDR3 amino acids: CASSHFTGTGIADTQYF. Full variable domain (remainder filled in from reference TRBV19 and TRBJ2-3): DGGITQSPKYLFRKEGQNVTLSCEQNLNHDAMYWYRQDPGQGLRLIYYSQIVNDFQKGDIAEGYSVSREKKESFPLTVTSAQKNPTAFYLCASSHFTGTGIADTQYFGPGTRLTVL.

The V call is TRBV10-3, the J call TRBJ2-1. Germline V gives CDR1 ENHRY, CDR2 SYGVKD. The CDR3 extends over 15 amino acids. CDR3 region: CAISEGQDSYNEQFF.

The CDR3 loop reads CASSFETPDEKLFF. V gene TRBV28 combines with J gene TRBJ1-4; TCRdb proposes TRBD1, but this gene call is untestable without DNA. The CDR3 consists of 14 residues. Germline V gives CDR1 MDHEN, CDR2 SYDVKM.

The chain uses TRBV12-3 or TRBV12-4 and TRBJ1-1; the TCRdb call, TRBD1, lacks DNA for checking. This CDR3 is built from 14 residues. CDR3 amino acids: CASSGTIPNTEAFF.

The gene calls are TRBV6-5 and TRBJ1-5; TCRdb outputs TRBD1, but without DNA this stays unchecked. The CDR3 has 15 residues. Germline values: CDR1 MNHEY, CDR2 SVGAGI. This CDR3 reads CASSYADREGQPQHF.

The CDR3 sequence: CASSLEAGKQYF. The chain recombines TRBV7-2 with TRBJ2-7; TCRdb calls TRBD2, which cannot be checked without DNA. CDR3 length: 12 residues. Germline loops: CDR1 SGHTA, CDR2 FQGNSA.

This chain uses TRBV20-1 with TRBJ2-7; TCRdb picks TRBD1, but there is no DNA to check that call. Per the germline V gene, CDR1 is DFQATT and CDR2 is SNEGSKA (reference sequence). The CDR3 consists of 13 residues. The CDR3 sequence: CSPMGDRWNEQYF.

This chain uses TRBV5-1 with TRBJ1-1; TCRdb's D gene call, TRBD1, goes unchecked for lack of DNA. This CDR3 region has 16 residues. The germline gives CDR1 SGHRS, CDR2 YFSETQ. The CDR3 sequence: CASSHDRGVGDTEAFF.

The chain recombines TRBV6-2 or TRBV6-3 with TRBJ2-4. The CDR3 extends over 14 amino acids. Germline V gene sequence: CDR1 MNHEY, CDR2 SVGEGT. CDR3 region: CASTEAAAKNIQYF.